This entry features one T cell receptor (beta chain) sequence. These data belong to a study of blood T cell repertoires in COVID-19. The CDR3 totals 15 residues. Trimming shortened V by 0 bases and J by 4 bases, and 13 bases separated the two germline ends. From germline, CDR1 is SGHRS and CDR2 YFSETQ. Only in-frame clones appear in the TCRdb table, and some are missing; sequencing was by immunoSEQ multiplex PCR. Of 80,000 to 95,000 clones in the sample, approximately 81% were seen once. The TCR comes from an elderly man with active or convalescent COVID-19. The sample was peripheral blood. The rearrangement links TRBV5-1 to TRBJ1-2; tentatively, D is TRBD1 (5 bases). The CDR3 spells CASSLGTGSGYGYTF. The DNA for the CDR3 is TGCGCCAGCAGCTTGGGAACAGGTAGTGGCTATGGCTACACCTTC.